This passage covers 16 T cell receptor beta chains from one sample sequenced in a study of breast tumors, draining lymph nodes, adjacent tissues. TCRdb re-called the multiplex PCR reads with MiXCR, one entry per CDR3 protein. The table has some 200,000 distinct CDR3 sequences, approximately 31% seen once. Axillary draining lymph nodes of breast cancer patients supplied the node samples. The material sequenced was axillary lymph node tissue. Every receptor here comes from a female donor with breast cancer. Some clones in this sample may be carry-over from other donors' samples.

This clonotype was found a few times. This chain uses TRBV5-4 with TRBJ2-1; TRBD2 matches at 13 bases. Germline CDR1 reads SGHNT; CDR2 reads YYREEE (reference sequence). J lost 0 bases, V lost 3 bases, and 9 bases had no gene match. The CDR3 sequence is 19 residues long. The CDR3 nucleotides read TGTGCCAGCAGCTCCGGACTAGCGGGGGCCTCGAGCTCCTACAATGAGCAGTTCTTC. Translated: CASSSGLAGASSSYNEQFF. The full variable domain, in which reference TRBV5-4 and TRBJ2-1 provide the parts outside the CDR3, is ETGVTQSPTHLIKTRGQQVTLRCSSQSGHNTVSWYQQALGQGPQFIFQYYREEENGRGNFPPRFSGLQFPNYSSELNVNALELDDSALYLCASSSGLAGASSSYNEQFFGPGTRLTVL.

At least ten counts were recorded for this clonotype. CDR3 loop: CASSSRDRGRDYGYTF. CDR3 coding DNA: TGTGCCAGCAGTTCCCGGGACAGGGGGCGCGACTATGGCTACACCTTC. The rearrangement uses TRBV6-4 and TRBJ1-2, with 12 bases aligning to TRBD1. Germline V gives CDR1 MRHNA, CDR2 SNTAGT. With V trimmed by 5 bases and J by 3 bases, 7 bases remained unmatched. The CDR3 loop spans 16 amino acids.

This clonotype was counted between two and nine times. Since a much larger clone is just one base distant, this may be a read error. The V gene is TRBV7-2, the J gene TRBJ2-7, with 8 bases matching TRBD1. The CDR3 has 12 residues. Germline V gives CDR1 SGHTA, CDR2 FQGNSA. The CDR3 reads CASSLPGGLKHF. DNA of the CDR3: TGTGCCAGCAGCTTACCAGGGGGCCTTAAGCACTTC.

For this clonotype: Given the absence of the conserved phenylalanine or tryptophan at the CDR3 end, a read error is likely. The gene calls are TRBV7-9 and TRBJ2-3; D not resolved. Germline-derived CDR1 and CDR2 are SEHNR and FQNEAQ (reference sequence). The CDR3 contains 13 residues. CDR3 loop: CASGFGFTDTQYS. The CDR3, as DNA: TGTGCCAGCGGCTTCGGCTTCACAGATACGCAGTATTCT.

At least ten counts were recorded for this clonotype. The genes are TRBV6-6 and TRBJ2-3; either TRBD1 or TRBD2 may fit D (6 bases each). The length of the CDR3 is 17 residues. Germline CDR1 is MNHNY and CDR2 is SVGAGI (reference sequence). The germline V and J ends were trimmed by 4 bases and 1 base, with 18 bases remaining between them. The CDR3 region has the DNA TGTGCCAGCAGTTCGGGACTCGACAGGAGAGGCACAGATACGCAGTATTTT. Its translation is CASSSGLDRRGTDTQYF.

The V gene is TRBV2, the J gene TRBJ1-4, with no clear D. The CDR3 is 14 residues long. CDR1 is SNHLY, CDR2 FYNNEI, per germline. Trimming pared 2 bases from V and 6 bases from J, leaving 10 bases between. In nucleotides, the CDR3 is TGTGCCAGCAGTGAAATTGGCGTGGATGAAAAACTGTTTTTT. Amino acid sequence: CASSEIGVDEKLFF.

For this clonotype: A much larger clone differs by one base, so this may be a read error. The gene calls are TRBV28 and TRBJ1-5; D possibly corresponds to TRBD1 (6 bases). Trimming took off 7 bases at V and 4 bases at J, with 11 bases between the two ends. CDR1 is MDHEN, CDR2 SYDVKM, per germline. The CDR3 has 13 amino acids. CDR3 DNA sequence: TGTGCCAGCACGGACAGAACAAATCAGCCCCAGCATTTT. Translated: CASTDRTNQPQHF.

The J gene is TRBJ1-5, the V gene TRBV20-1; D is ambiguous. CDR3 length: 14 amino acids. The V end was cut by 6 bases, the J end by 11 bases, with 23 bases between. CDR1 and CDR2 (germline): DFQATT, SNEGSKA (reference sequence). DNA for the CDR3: TGCAGTGCCCCGACTAGCGGGTACCAAGAGACCCAGCATTTT. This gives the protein CSAPTSGYQETQHF.

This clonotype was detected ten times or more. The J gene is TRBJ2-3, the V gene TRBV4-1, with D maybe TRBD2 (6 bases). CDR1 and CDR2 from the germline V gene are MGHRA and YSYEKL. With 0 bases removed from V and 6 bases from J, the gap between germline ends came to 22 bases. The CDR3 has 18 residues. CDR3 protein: CASSQDRRPRGGGDTQYF. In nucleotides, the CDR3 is TGCGCCAGCAGCCAAGATCGGAGACCGAGGGGAGGTGGGGATACGCAGTATTTT.

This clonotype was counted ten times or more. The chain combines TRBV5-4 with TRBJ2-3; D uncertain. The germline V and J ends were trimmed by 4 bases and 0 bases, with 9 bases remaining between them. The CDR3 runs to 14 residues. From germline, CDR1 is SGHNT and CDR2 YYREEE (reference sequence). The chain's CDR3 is CASSPALSTDTQYF. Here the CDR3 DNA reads TGTGCCAGCAGCCCCGCCTTGAGCACAGATACGCAGTATTTT.

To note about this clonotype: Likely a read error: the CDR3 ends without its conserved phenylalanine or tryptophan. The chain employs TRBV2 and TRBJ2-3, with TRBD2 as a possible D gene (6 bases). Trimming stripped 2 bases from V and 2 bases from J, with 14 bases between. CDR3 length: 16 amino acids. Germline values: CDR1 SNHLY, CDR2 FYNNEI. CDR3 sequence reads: CASSERPSASTDTQYL. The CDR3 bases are TGTGCCAGCAGTGAAAGGCCTAGCGCTTCCACAGATACGCAGTATCTT.

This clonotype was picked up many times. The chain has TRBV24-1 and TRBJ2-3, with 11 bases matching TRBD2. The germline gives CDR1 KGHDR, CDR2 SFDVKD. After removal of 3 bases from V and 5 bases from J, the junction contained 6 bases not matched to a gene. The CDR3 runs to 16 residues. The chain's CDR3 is CATSDNSGRAEDTQYF. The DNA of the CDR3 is TGTGCCACCAGTGATAATAGCGGGAGGGCCGAAGATACGCAGTATTTT.

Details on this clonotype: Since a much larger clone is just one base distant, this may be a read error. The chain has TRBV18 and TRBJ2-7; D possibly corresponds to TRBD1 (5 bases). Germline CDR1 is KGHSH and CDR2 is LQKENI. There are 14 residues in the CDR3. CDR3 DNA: TGTGCCAGCTCACCCCTGGACAACTTGGGCGAGCGGTACTTC. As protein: CASSPLDNLGERYF.

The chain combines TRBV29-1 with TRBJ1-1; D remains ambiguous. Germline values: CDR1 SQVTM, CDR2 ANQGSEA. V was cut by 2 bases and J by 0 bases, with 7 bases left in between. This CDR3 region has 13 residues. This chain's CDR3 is CSVETAMNTEAFF. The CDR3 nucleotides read TGCAGCGTTGAAACAGCTATGAACACTGAAGCTTTCTTT.

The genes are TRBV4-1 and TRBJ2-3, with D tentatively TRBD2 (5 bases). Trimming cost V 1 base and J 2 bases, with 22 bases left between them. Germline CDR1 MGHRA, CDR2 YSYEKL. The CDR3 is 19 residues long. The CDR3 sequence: CASSQVSGSRLQYTDTQYF. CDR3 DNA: TGCGCCAGCAGCCAAGTTAGTGGGAGCCGCCTGCAGTACACAGATACGCAGTATTTT.

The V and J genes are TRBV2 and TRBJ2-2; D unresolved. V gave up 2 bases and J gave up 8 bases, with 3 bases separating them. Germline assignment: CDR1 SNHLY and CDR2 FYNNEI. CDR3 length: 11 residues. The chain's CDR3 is CASSERGELFF. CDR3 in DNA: TGTGCCAGCAGTGAAAGAGGGGAGCTGTTTTTT.